What follows describes a single T cell receptor beta chain. The entry originates in a study of blood T cell repertoires in COVID-19. Study at large: There were acute and convalescent COVID-19 samples, and they came from the United States, Italy and Spain. PBMCs, B-cell-depleted T cells, or T cells were the source of the cDNA or gDNA that made up the material.

Per the authors' pipeline: How many nucleated cells were present was estimated from reference gene primer amplification. Method: immunoSEQ multiplex PCR; TCRdb's copy keeps in-frame clones and lacks some. V and J calls and clone size are given by that table; D and trimming were obtained from the DNA. The sample has about 370,000 clones, 85% to 90% seen once; the top ten hold 6.5%. V was clipped by 1 base and J by 0 bases, with 6 bases between them. Germline-derived CDR1 and CDR2 are MDHEN and SYDVKM. The CDR3 has 15 amino acids. This chain connects TRBV28 to TRBJ1-4, with unresolved D. What was sequenced was peripheral blood. The TCR sequence derives from a man between 18 and 35 years old with active or convalescent COVID-19. For the CDR3, the DNA is TGTGCCAGCAGTTTATTGGCGGCAACTAATGAAAAACTGTTTTTT. Amino acids: CASSLLAATNEKLFF.